Given below is one T cell receptor beta chain in context. Its target is unknown. The data stem from a study of early stage breast cancer tumors. Study-level background: Most invasive tumors, about 75% of the 16, were ER+/PR+/HER2-.

The germline V gene has CDR1 LNHDA and CDR2 SQIVND (reference sequence). CDR3 size: 12 residues. V lost 1 base to trimming and J lost 5 bases, with 6 bases between them. General study results and limits: Commonly generated sequences made up most enriched TCRB sequences shared between patients.

Each sample had two DNA replicates, approximately 0.49 ug blood or about 1.5 ug tissue. Repertoires were generated with immunoSEQ multiplex PCR, while TCRdb's copy carries only in-frame clones and drops some. The sample consists of 25,000 to 30,000 clones, almost 85% of them appearing once. Sequenced material: blood. This TCR came from a person between 50 and 60 years old with breast cancer. The genes are TRBV19 and TRBJ2-7, with D hard to call. DNA of the CDR3: TGTGCCAGTAGTATAGGGGTGGACGAGCAGTACTTC. Amino acid sequence: CASSIGVDEQYF.